A single sample gave rise to the 7 T cell receptor beta chains below, sequenced in a study of T cell responses to AZD1222 COVID-19 vaccine. TCRdb's table, derived via immunoSEQ multiplex PCR, lists solely in-frame clones and lacks some. This sample has tens of thousands of clones; 70% to 90% occur once, and the top ten carry around 16%. The sequenced sample was peripheral blood, obtained on day 0 of AZD1222 vaccination. Every receptor here comes from an adult in good health.

The gene calls are TRBV2 and TRBJ1-4, with D tentatively TRBD1 (5 bases). This CDR3 has 14 residues. Looked up from germline, CDR1 is SNHLY and CDR2 is FYNNEI. The V and J ends lost 10 bases and 7 bases respectively, with 19 bases between them. The CDR3 region is CATSRDPGAEKLFF. The DNA for the CDR3 is TGTGCCACTTCGCGGGACCCAGGCGCTGAAAAACTGTTTTTT.

The J gene is TRBJ2-7, the V gene TRBV6-5; 12 bases agree with TRBD1. CDR1 is MNHEY, CDR2 SVGAGI, per germline. This CDR3 has 16 residues. J lost 3 bases, V lost 2 bases, and 5 bases had no gene match. CDR3 region: CASSYPGTGGYYEQYF. CDR3 DNA: TGTGCCAGCAGTTACCCGGGGACAGGGGGCTACTACGAGCAGTACTTC.

The V gene is TRBV28, the J gene TRBJ2-1, with D uncertain. V gave up 6 bases and J gave up 7 bases, with 10 bases separating them. The CDR3 sequence is 12 residues long. The V gene's germline CDR1 is MDHEN and CDR2 SYDVKM. The CDR3 spells CASSQVPNEQFF. CDR3 in DNA: TGTGCCAGCAGCCAGGTACCAAATGAGCAGTTCTTC. The variable domain in full, completed from reference TRBV28 and TRBJ2-1, reads DVKVTQSSRYLVKRTGEKVFLECVQDMDHENMFWYRQDPGLGLRLIYFSYDVKMKEKGDIPEGYSVSREKKERFSLILESASTNQTSMYLCASSQVPNEQFFGPGTRLTVL.

J is TRBJ1-5 and V is TRBV27; D is ambiguous. This CDR3 spans 14 amino acids. The V gene lost 6 bases and the J gene lost 7 bases, with 16 bases spanning the gap. Germline loops: CDR1 MNHEY, CDR2 SMNVEV (reference sequence). The CDR3: CASSPWKGPQPQHF. CDR3 coding DNA: TGTGCCAGCAGCCCGTGGAAGGGCCCGCAGCCCCAGCATTTT.

J is TRBJ2-3 and V is TRBV6-5, with 9 positions matching TRBD2. The CDR3 consists of 14 residues. With 6 bases clipped from V and 11 bases from J, the junction kept 12 bases outside the gene matches. The germline gives CDR1 MNHEY, CDR2 SVGAGI. The DNA for the CDR3 is TGTGCCAGCAGCCAGGGGTTTAGCGGGGGACAGCAGTATTTT. It codes for CASSQGFSGGQQYF.

V and J are TRBV19 and TRBJ2-4; perhaps TRBD1 as D (5 bases). Germline CDR1 and CDR2: LNHDA and SQIVND (reference sequence). Between the trimmed V and J ends, which lost 2 bases and 0 bases, there was a span of 11 bases. The CDR3 spans 16 residues. The CDR3 here is CASSIQGSLAKNIQYF. In DNA form, the CDR3 reads TGTGCCAGTAGTATACAGGGCAGTCTAGCCAAAAACATTCAGTACTTC. Looking up the rest from reference TRBV19 and TRBJ2-4 gives the full variable domain: DGGITQSPKYLFRKEGQNVTLSCEQNLNHDAMYWYRQDPGQGLRLIYYSQIVNDFQKGDIAEGYSVSREKKESFPLTVTSAQKNPTAFYLCASSIQGSLAKNIQYFGAGTRLSVL.

In this sample, this clone turned up a few times. The chain couples TRBV7-2 to TRBJ2-3; 8 nucleotides match TRBD2. The V gene end was trimmed by 8 bases and the J gene end by 0 bases; junction bases not matched to a gene: 4. The germline V gene has CDR1 SGHTA and CDR2 FQGNSA. There are 14 residues in the CDR3. DNA of the CDR3: TGTGCCAGCGGTGGCGGGAGGAGCACAGATACGCAGTATTTT. As protein: CASGGGRSTDTQYF.